The next 26 T cell receptor beta chains were all read from a single sample in a study of long-term antiretroviral therapy in people with HIV. Researchers report immunoSEQ v3.0 was run at survey level. Sequencing was performed with immunoSEQ multiplex PCR; in TCRdb, only in-frame clones are kept and a portion is missing. This repertoire shows about 20,000 clones, 90% found once; its top ten account for about 9%. Source: unsorted PBMCs, taken approximately 4.2 years before starting antiretroviral therapy. These receptors were collected from a woman aged 30 to 39 with HIV.

V is TRBV7-6 and J is TRBJ2-1; 8 nucleotides agree with TRBD1. V was clipped by 1 base and J by 1 base; unmatched bases: 3. CDR1 SGHVS and CDR2 FNYEAQ come from the germline V gene. This CDR3 spans 16 amino acids. The CDR3 DNA follows: TGTGCCAGCAGCTTAGGTACAGGGGGGTCCTACAATGAGCAGTTCTTC. This codes for CASSLGTGGSYNEQFF.

The chain links TRBV6-1 to TRBJ1-5, with 9 bases fitting TRBD1. The CDR3 has 16 amino acids. With 3 bases clipped from V and 4 bases from J, the junction kept 7 bases outside the gene matches. Germline CDR1 MNHNS, CDR2 SASEGT. The CDR3 spells CASSDYRGRGNQPQHF. The DNA for the CDR3 is TGTGCCAGCAGTGACTACAGGGGGCGAGGGAATCAGCCCCAGCATTTT.

The J gene is TRBJ1-6, the V gene TRBV11-2; tentative D call: TRBD1 (6 bases). V gave up 5 bases and J gave up 5 bases, with 10 bases separating them. Looked up from germline, CDR1 is SGHAT and CDR2 is FQNNGV. The CDR3 is made up of 14 amino acids. For the CDR3, the DNA is TGTGCCAGCAGCGCCCGGGACAATAATTCACCCCTCCACTTT. This codes for CASSARDNNSPLHF.

This rearrangement joins TRBV27 to TRBJ1-4; tentatively, D is TRBD1 (5 bases). The CDR3 has 15 residues. Germline CDR1 and CDR2: MNHEY and SMNVEV (reference sequence). The ends were cut back, 6 bases at V and 3 bases at J, with 14 bases in the middle. The CDR3 DNA reads as TGTGCCAGCAGATTAAACCGGGACGCTAATGAAAAACTGTTTTTT. It codes for CASRLNRDANEKLFF.

This rearrangement joins TRBV19 to TRBJ1-1; D is uncertain. V lost 8 bases and J 3 bases, leaving 16 bases between the germline ends. The germline gives CDR1 LNHDA, CDR2 SQIVND (reference sequence). The CDR3 extends over 14 amino acids. This CDR3 is CASLPRRRDTEAFF. CDR3 DNA: TGTGCCAGTCTGCCGAGGCGCCGGGACACTGAAGCTTTCTTT.

The chain carries TRBV19 and TRBJ1-2; 11 bases align to TRBD1. The trim removed 5 bases at V and 3 bases at J, leaving 8 bases unmatched. Germline V gene lookup returns CDR1 LNHDA and CDR2 SQIVND (reference sequence). The CDR3 sequence is 16 residues long. CDR3: CASSPLPGQGDYGYTF. CDR3 DNA sequence: TGTGCCAGTAGTCCTCTCCCGGGACAGGGGGACTATGGCTACACCTTC.

This chain links TRBV15 with TRBJ1-1; D is undetermined. Trimming took 3 bases from V and 0 from J, leaving 5 bases between them. The germline CDR1 and CDR2 sequences are LNHNV and YYDKDF (reference sequence). This CDR3 spans 13 amino acids. CDR3 residues: CATSRTVNTEAFF. The CDR3 DNA reads as TGTGCCACCAGCAGGACGGTGAACACTGAAGCTTTCTTT.

The chain employs TRBV29-1 and TRBJ2-1, with 10 bases matching TRBD1. Germline V gives CDR1 SQVTM, CDR2 ANQGSEA. V lost 6 bases and J lost 4; bases outside the gene matches: 3. The CDR3 consists of 13 residues. The chain's CDR3 is CSVEGQGYNEQFF. CDR3 DNA sequence: TGCAGCGTCGAGGGACAGGGGTACAATGAGCAGTTCTTC.

The chain is built from TRBV6-5 and TRBJ1-1, with D possibly matching TRBD1 (5 bases). Trimming cost V 6 bases and J 2 bases, with 16 bases left between them. The CDR3 runs to 15 residues. Germline-derived CDR1 and CDR2 are MNHEY and SVGAGI. This chain's CDR3 is CASSNGGWRNTEAFF. CDR3 coding DNA: TGTGCCAGCAGCAACGGGGGATGGAGAAACACTGAAGCTTTCTTT.

The rearrangement links TRBV6-6 to TRBJ1-1, with D unclear. The CDR3 runs to 14 residues. Germline loops: CDR1 MNHNY, CDR2 SVGAGI (reference sequence). Trimming stripped 2 bases from V and 3 bases from J, with 10 bases between. The CDR3 loop reads CASSYPMTDTEAFF. Here the CDR3 DNA reads TGTGCCAGCAGTTACCCTATGACGGACACTGAAGCTTTCTTT.

The chain is built from TRBV5-6 and TRBJ1-6; D is unclear. Trimming took off 1 base at V and 9 bases at J, with 11 bases between the two ends. Germline CDR1 reads SGHDT; CDR2 reads YYEEEE. CDR3 length: 14 amino acids. Here the CDR3 reads CASSLRGFLSPLHF. CDR3 nucleotides: TGTGCCAGCAGCTTGCGAGGGTTTCTTTCACCCCTCCACTTT. The whole variable domain, filled in from reference TRBV5-6 and TRBJ1-6, reads DAGVTQSPTHLIKTRGQQVTLRCSPKSGHDTVSWYQQALGQGPQFIFQYYEEEERQRGNFPDRFSGHQFPNYSSELNVNALLLGDSALYLCASSLRGFLSPLHFGNGTRLTVT.

The genes are TRBV7-2 and TRBJ2-5, with 8 bases aligning to TRBD1. V was clipped by 5 bases and J by 6 bases; unmatched bases: 8. Per the germline V gene, CDR1 is SGHTA and CDR2 is FQGNSA. CDR3 length: 14 residues. The CDR3 bases are TGTGCCAGCAGCAACCGGGACAGGATGCAGACCCAGTACTTC. Amino acid sequence: CASSNRDRMQTQYF.

The gene calls are TRBV9 and TRBJ2-1; 10 positions agree with TRBD1. CDR1 is SGDLS, CDR2 YYNGEE, per germline. The CDR3 is made up of 16 amino acids. Germline trimming cut 0 bases from V and 7 bases from J; bases unmatched to any gene: 7. The CDR3 sequence is CASSVGHSGQGNEQFF. CDR3 sequence (DNA): TGTGCCAGCAGCGTAGGTCATTCGGGACAGGGGAATGAGCAGTTCTTC.

The chain combines TRBV11-3 with TRBJ1-3, with D maybe TRBD1 (6 bases). The CDR3 contains 15 residues. Looked up from germline, CDR1 is SGHNT and CDR2 is YENEEA. Trimming cost V 7 bases and J 0 bases, with 13 bases left between them. The DNA for the CDR3 is TGTGCCAGCAACCCTACAGGGCACTCTGGAAACACCATATATTTT. It translates to CASNPTGHSGNTIYF.

This rearrangement joins TRBV5-8 to TRBJ2-2; TRBD1 aligns across 8 bases. Germline V gene lookup returns CDR1 SGHTS and CDR2 YDEGEE. With 0 bases clipped from V and 2 bases from J, the junction kept 3 bases outside the gene matches. The CDR3 totals 16 residues. CDR3 DNA: TGTGCCAGCAGCTTGGGGACAGGGTACAACACCGGGGAGCTGTTTTTT. Its protein is CASSLGTGYNTGELFF. Supplemented by reference TRBV5-8 and TRBJ2-2, the full variable domain reads EAGVTQSPTHLIKTRGQQATLRCSPISGHTSVYWYQQALGLGLQFLLWYDEGEERNRGNFPPRFSGRQFPNYSSELNVNALELEDSALYLCASSLGTGYNTGELFFGEGSRLTVL.

V gene TRBV2 combines with J gene TRBJ1-2; TRBD1 matches 8 bases. This CDR3 has 13 amino acids. Germline V gene data show CDR1 as SNHLY and CDR2 as FYNNEI. The trim removed 5 bases at V and 6 bases at J, leaving 5 bases unmatched. The DNA of the CDR3 is TGTGCCAGCAGTCCGGACAGGGTAAATGGCTACACCTTC. It translates to CASSPDRVNGYTF. The full variable domain, with the rest looked up from reference TRBV2 and TRBJ1-2, is EPEVTQTPSHQVTQMGQEVILRCVPISNHLYFYWYRQILGQKVEFLVSFYNNEISEKSEIFDDQFSVERPDGSNFTLKIRSTKLEDSAMYFCASSPDRVNGYTFGSGTRLTVV.

V is TRBV11-2 and J is TRBJ2-2; 7 bases are a match to TRBD1. CDR3 length equals 18 residues. CDR1 is SGHAT and CDR2 is FQNNGV in the germline V gene. The junction had 15 bases not matched to a gene; V was cut back by 4 bases and J by 4 bases. The CDR3 region has the DNA TGTGCCAGCAGCTCAATAAGGACAGGTAACGCCGCCACCGGGGAGCTGTTTTTT. It translates to CASSSIRTGNAATGELFF.

The chain employs TRBV2 and TRBJ2-7; no firm D call. In germline, CDR1 is SNHLY, CDR2 FYNNEI. The CDR3 totals 12 residues. V shed 6 bases and J shed 0 bases, with 6 bases lying between them. CDR3 amino acids: CASRMDSYEQYF. The CDR3 region has the DNA TGTGCCAGCAGGATGGACTCCTACGAGCAGTACTTC.

J is TRBJ1-4 and V is TRBV7-9; 7 bases agree with TRBD1. The J segment lost 5 bases and the V segment lost 1 base, leaving 7 bases of the junction unmatched. This CDR3 contains 16 residues. CDR1 is SEHNR and CDR2 is FQNEAQ in the germline V gene (reference sequence). Here the CDR3 reads CASSLGSAGGNEKLFF. The CDR3 DNA is TGTGCCAGCAGCTTAGGATCGGCAGGGGGGAATGAAAAACTGTTTTTT.

The rearrangement uses TRBV6-1 and TRBJ1-2; no clear D. The CDR3 consists of 14 residues. Germline loops: CDR1 MNHNS, CDR2 SASEGT. Trimming removed 2 bases from V and 0 bases from J, with 7 bases in between. As DNA, the CDR3 is TGTGCCAGCAGTGAATTTACCGCTAACTATGGCTACACCTTC. It is translated as CASSEFTANYGYTF.

CDR3 region: CASSPRQGQETQYF. CDR3 coding DNA: TGTGCCAGCTCACCCCGCCAGGGCCAAGAGACCCAGTACTTC. This sequence joins TRBV18 and TRBJ2-5, with a weak D call TRBD1 (5 bases). Germline CDR1 KGHSH, CDR2 LQKENI. The CDR3 length is 14 residues. V lost 3 bases and J 1 base, leaving 9 bases between the germline ends. The complete variable domain, with remaining parts taken from reference TRBV18 and TRBJ2-5, reads NAGVMQNPRHLVRRRGQEARLRCSPMKGHSHVYWYRQLPEEGLKFMVYLQKENIIDESGMPKERFSAEFPKEGPSILRIQQVVRGDSAAYFCASSPRQGQETQYFGPGTRLLVL.

The chain uses TRBV7-2 and TRBJ1-3, with a tentative D call TRBD1 (6 bases). CDR3 size: 15 residues. Trimming removed 5 bases from V and 0 bases from J, with 11 bases in between. Per the germline V gene, CDR1 is SGHTA and CDR2 is FQGNSA. CDR3 residues: CASSAQGTSGNTIYF. The CDR3 DNA sequence: TGTGCCAGCAGCGCACAGGGAACCTCTGGAAACACCATATATTTT.

The V gene is TRBV7-9, the J gene TRBJ1-1; TRBD1 might be the D (5 bases). V was cut by 0 bases and J by 4 bases, with 12 bases left in between. The CDR3 is 15 residues long. CDR1 is SEHNR and CDR2 is FQNEAQ in the germline V gene (reference sequence). The chain's CDR3 is CASSLAGTRGTEAFF. Here the CDR3 DNA reads TGTGCCAGCAGCTTAGCCGGGACCCGGGGCACTGAAGCTTTCTTT.

The genes are TRBV19 and TRBJ1-2, with D possibly matching TRBD1 (5 bases). CDR1 and CDR2 (germline): LNHDA, SQIVND (reference sequence). There are 16 residues in the CDR3. Trimming took 0 bases from V and 0 from J, leaving 11 bases between them. CDR3 protein: CASSIDPRQTNYGYTF. CDR3 coding DNA: TGTGCCAGTAGTATAGATCCCCGACAGACTAACTATGGCTACACCTTC.

The chain carries TRBV18 and TRBJ2-5; D remains ambiguous. V shed 3 bases and J shed 5 bases, with 7 bases lying between them. The CDR3 is 12 residues long. The V gene's germline CDR1 is KGHSH and CDR2 LQKENI. The CDR3: CASSPSGETQYF. In nucleotides, the CDR3 is TGTGCCAGCTCACCGAGTGGGGAGACCCAGTACTTC.

This clone was picked up one time. The chain recombines TRBV5-1 with TRBJ1-2; 9 bases align to TRBD1. Germline V gene lookup returns CDR1 SGHRS and CDR2 YFSETQ. This CDR3 has 15 residues. The J segment lost 8 bases and the V segment lost 4 bases, leaving 12 bases of the junction unmatched. In DNA form, the CDR3 reads TGCGCCAGCAGCAAAACAGGGGGCGAGGGGTACGGCTACACCTTC. Its translation: CASSKTGGEGYGYTF.